This T cell receptor beta chain was documented in a study of T cells in Graves' hyperthyroidism and ophthalmopathy. The study, taken as a whole, reports: Expanded thyroid clonotypes (above 0.001) were mostly also found in blood.

TCR beta CDR3 region amplification was performed from RNA transcripts. HTBI primers were used for first-round RT-PCR of the TCR CDR3. From the multiplex PCR reads, TCRdb called clonotypes with MiXCR, one entry per CDR3 protein. The sample lists nearly 600,000 distinct CDR3 sequences, 11% to 15% occurring once. This clonotype was seen many times. Its target is not known. Trimming took 4 bases from V and 1 from J, leaving 11 bases between them. Germline loops: CDR1 MDHEN, CDR2 SYDVKM. The CDR3 is made up of 14 amino acids. Every diagnosis used clinical symptoms, serum thyroxine and TRAb, thyroid ultrasound and orbital computed tomography. Predating any ophthalmopathy symptoms, the blood sample was taken at first hyperthyroidism diagnosis. Fresh peripheral blood, 7.5 to 10 ml, was the source of the PBMCs.

V and J are TRBV28 and TRBJ2-7; the D gene could be TRBD1 or TRBD2 (5 bases each). This TCR was sampled from a woman under 40 with Graves' hyperthyroidism that later progressed to Graves' ophthalmopathy. What was sequenced was blood. The CDR3 sequence is CASSYPGRSYEQYF. CDR3 DNA sequence: TGTGCCAGCAGTTACCCGGGACGGTCCTACGAGCAGTACTTC.